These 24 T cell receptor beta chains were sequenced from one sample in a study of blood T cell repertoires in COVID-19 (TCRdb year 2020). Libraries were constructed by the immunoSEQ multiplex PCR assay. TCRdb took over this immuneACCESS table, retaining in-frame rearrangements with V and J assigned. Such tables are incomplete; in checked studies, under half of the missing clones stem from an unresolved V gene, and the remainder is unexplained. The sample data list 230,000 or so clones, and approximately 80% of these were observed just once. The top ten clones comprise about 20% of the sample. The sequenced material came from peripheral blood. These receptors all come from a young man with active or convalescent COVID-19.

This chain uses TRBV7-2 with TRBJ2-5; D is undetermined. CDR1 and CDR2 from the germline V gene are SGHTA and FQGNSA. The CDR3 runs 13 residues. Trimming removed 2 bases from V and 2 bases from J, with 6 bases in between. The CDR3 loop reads CASSLTRQETQYF. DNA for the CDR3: TGTGCCAGCAGCTTAACTCGGCAAGAGACCCAGTACTTC.

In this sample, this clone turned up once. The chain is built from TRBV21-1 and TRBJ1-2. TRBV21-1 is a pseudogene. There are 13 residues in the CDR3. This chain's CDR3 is CADLRGIDYGYTF. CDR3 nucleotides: TGTGCCGACCTACGGGGAATCGACTATGGCTACACCTTC.

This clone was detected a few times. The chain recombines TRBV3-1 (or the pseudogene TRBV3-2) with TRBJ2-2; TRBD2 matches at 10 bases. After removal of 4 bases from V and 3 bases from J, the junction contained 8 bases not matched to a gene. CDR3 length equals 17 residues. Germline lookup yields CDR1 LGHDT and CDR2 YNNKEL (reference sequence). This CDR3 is CASSRSSGLAYTGELFF. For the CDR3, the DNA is TGTGCCAGCAGCCGGTCGTCGGGACTAGCGTACACCGGGGAGCTGTTTTTT.

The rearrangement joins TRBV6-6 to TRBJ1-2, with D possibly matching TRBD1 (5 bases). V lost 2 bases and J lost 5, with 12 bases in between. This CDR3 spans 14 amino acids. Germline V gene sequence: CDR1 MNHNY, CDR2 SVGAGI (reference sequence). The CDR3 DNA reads TGTGCCAGCAGTTACGGGGGGGTTTCTTATGGCTACACCTTC. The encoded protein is CASSYGGVSYGYTF.

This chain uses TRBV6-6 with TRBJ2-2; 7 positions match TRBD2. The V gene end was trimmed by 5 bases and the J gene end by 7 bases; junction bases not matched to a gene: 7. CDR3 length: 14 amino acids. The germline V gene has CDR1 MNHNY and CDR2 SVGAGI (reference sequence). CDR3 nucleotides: TGTGCCAGCAGTCCCCGGGGGGTTAACGGGGAGCTGTTTTTT. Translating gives CASSPRGVNGELFF.

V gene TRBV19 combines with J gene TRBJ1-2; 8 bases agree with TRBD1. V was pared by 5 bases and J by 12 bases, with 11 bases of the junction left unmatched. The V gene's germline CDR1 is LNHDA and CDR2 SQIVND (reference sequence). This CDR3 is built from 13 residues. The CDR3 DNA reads TGTGCCAGTAGTGCCTGGACAGGGTCGGATAACACCTTC. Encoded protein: CASSAWTGSDNTF.

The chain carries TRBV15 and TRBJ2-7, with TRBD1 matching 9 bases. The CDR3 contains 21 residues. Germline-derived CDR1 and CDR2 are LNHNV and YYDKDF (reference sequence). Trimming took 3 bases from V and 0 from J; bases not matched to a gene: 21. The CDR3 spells CATSSPKPGTGSPLGSYEQYF. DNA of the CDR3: TGTGCCACCAGCAGCCCTAAACCCGGGACAGGGTCCCCCCTGGGCTCCTACGAGCAGTACTTC.

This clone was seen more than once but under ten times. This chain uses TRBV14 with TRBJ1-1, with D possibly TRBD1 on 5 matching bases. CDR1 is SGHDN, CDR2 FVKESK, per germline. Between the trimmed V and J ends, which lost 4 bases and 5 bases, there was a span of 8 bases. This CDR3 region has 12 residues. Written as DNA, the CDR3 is TGTGCCAGCAGCCGCCAGGGAACTGAAGCTTTCTTT. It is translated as CASSRQGTEAFF.

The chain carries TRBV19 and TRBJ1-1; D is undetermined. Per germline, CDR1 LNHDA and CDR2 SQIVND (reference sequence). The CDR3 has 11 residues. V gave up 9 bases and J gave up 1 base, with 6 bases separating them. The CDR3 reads CASGRNTEAFF. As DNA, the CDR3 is TGTGCCAGCGGGAGGAACACTGAAGCTTTCTTT.

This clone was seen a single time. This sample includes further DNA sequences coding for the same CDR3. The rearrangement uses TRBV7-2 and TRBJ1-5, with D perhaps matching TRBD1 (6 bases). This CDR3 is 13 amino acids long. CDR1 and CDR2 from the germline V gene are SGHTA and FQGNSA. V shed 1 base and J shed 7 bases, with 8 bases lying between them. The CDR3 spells CASSLVGGQPQHF. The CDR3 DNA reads TGTGCCAGCAGCTTAGTAGGGGGACAGCCCCAGCATTTT.

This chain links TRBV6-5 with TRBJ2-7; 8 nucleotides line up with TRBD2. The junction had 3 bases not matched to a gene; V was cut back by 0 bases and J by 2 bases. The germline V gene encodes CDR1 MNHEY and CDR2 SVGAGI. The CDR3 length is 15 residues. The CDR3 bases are TGTGCCAGCAGTTACTCGGCGGGAGGACCCTACGAGCAGTACTTC. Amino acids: CASSYSAGGPYEQYF.

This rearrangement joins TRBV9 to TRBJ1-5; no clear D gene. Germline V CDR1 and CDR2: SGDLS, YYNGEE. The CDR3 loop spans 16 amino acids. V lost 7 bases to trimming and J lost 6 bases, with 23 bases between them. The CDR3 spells CASSSLAHLRVQPQHF. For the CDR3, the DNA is TGTGCCAGCTCCTCCCTAGCACACCTACGAGTTCAGCCCCAGCATTTT. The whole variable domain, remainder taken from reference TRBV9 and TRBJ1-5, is DSGVTQTPKHLITATGQRVTLRCSPRSGDLSVYWYQQSLDQGLQFLIQYYNGEERAKGNILERFSAQQFPDLHSELNLSSLELGDSALYFCASSSLAHLRVQPQHFGDGTRLSIL.

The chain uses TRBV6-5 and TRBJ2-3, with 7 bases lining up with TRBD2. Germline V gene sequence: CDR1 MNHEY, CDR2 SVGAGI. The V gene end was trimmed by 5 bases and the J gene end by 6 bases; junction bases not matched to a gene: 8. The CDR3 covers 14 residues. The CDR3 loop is CASSPGLGSDTQYF. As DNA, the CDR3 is TGTGCCAGCAGTCCCGGACTAGGATCGGATACGCAGTATTTT.

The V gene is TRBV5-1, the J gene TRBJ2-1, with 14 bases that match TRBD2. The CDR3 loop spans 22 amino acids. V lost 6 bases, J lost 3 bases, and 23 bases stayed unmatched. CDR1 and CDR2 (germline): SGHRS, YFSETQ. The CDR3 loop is CASNNKGTSGRATGGDYNEQFF. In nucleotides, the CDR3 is TGCGCCAGCAATAACAAAGGGACTAGCGGGAGAGCAACTGGAGGGGACTACAATGAGCAGTTCTTC. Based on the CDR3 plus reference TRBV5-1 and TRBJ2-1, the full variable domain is KAGVTQTPRYLIKTRGQQVTLSCSPISGHRSVSWYQQTPGQGLQFLFEYFSETQRNKGNFPGRFSGRQFSNSRSEMNVSTLELGDSALYLCASNNKGTSGRATGGDYNEQFFGPGTRLTVL.

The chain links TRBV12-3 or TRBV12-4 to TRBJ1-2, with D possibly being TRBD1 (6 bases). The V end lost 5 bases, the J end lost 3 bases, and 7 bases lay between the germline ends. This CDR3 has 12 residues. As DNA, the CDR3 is TGTGCCAGCAGTAAGGGGGACTATGGCTACACCTTC. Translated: CASSKGDYGYTF.

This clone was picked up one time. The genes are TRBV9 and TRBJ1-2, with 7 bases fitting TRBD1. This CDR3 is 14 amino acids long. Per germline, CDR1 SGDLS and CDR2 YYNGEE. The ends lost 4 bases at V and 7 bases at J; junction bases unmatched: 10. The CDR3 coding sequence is TGTGCCAGCAGCCCCTTATCGACAGGGTCTGGCTACACCTTC. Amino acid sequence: CASSPLSTGSGYTF.

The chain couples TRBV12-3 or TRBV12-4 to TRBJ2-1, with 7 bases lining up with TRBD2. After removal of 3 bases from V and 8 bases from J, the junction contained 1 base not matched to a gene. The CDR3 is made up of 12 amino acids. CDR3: CASSLGGYEQFF. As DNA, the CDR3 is TGTGCCAGCAGTTTGGGGGGGTATGAGCAGTTCTTC.

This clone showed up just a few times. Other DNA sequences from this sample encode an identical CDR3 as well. The CDR3 region has the DNA TGTGCCAGCTCACGAAGTTCCGGGACAGGTCTCGAAAAACTGTTTTTT. Amino acid sequence: CASSRSSGTGLEKLFF. The chain links TRBV18 to TRBJ1-4; 8 bases fit TRBD1. The germline V gene has CDR1 KGHSH and CDR2 LQKENI. The CDR3 runs 16 residues. J lost 8 bases, V lost 4 bases, and 12 bases had no gene match.

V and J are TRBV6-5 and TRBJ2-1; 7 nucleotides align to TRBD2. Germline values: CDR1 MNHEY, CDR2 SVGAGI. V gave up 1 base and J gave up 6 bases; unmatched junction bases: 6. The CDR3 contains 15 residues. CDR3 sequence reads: CASSYLGLAVNEQFF. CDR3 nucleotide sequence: TGTGCCAGCAGTTACTTGGGGCTAGCGGTCAATGAGCAGTTCTTC.

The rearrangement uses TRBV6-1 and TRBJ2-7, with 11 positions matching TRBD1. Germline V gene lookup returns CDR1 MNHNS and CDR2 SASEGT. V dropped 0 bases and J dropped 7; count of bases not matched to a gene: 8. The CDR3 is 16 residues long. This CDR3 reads CASSEAEGQGGGEQYF. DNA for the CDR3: TGTGCCAGCAGTGAAGCGGAGGGACAGGGGGGCGGTGAGCAGTACTTC.

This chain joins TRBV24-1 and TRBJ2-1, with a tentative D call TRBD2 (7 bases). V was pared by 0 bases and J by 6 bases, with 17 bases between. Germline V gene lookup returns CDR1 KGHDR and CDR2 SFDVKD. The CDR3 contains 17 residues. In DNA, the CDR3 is TGTGCCACCAGTGATTTGCGGGGGGCGGGGACCGCCAATGAGCAGTTCTTC. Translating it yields CATSDLRGAGTANEQFF.

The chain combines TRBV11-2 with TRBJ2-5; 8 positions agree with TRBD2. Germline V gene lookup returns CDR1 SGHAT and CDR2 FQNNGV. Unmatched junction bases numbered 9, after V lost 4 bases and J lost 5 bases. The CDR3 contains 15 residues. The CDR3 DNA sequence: TGTGCCAGCAGCTCCGGGGGGGGAAGGTGGGAGACCCAGTACTTC. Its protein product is CASSSGGGRWETQYF.

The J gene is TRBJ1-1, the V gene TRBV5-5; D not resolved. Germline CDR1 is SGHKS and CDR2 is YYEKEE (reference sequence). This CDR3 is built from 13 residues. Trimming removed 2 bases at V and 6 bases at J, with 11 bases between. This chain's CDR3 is CASSFAGWAEAFF. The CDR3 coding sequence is TGTGCCAGCAGCTTTGCGGGTTGGGCTGAAGCTTTCTTT. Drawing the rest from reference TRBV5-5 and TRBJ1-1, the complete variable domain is DAGVTQSPTHLIKTRGQQVTLRCSPISGHKSVSWYQQVLGQGPQFIFQYYEKEERGRGNFPDRFSARQFPNYSSELNVNALLLGDSALYLCASSFAGWAEAFFGQGTRLTVV.

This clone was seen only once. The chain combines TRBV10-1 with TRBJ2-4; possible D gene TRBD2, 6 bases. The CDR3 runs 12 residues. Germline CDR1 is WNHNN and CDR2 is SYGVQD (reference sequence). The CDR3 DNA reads TGCGGGGCGGGATGGACCAAAAACATTCAGTACTTC. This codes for CGAGWTKNIQYF.